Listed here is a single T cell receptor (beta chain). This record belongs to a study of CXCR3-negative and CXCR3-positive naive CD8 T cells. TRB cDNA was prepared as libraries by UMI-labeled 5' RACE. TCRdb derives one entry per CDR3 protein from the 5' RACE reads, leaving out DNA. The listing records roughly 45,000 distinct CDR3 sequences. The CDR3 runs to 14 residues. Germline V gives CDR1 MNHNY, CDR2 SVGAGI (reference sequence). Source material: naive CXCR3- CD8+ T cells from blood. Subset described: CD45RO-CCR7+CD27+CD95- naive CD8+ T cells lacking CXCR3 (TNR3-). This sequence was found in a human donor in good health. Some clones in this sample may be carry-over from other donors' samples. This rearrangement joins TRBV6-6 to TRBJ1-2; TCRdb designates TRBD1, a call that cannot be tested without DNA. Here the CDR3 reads CASSYPGANYGYTF.